The present entry profiles one TCR beta chain with its context. Antigen unknown. CD3+CD4+ and CD3+CD8+ cells were FACS-sorted from thawed unstimulated PBMCs. This specimen belongs to a study of T cell clones after liver transplantation. At the level of the study: Tolerance: complete withdrawal held at least one year, liver enzymes staying within twice normal. Blood was drawn pre-transplant, before withdrawal, and after full or failed withdrawal.

Broader study findings: Compared with third party-reactive sequences, donor-reactive ones declined more, independent of withdrawal success.

Using immunoSEQ multiplex PCR, the repertoire was profiled, and TCRdb retains in-frame clones only, with some absent. The profile shows 55,000 to 75,000 clones, 80% to 95% of them singletons. The sequenced sample was CD4+ T cells from blood, obtained about 27 months after liver transplant. The receptor was derived from a human patient who received a liver transplant. The graft donor may have contributed some T cells.

The CDR3 is CASSPSGRGAYEQYF. CDR3 DNA: TGTGCCAGCAGTCCTAGCGGGAGGGGGGCCTACGAGCAGTACTTC. V gene TRBV5-4 combines with J gene TRBJ2-7; 12 nucleotides line up with TRBD2. Germline CDR1 reads SGHNT; CDR2 reads YYREEE (reference sequence). CDR3 length: 15 amino acids. With 5 bases clipped from V and 2 bases from J, the junction kept 5 bases outside the gene matches.